The 22 T cell receptor beta chains in this list originate from one sample, sequenced in a study of T cell changes during pregnancy in multiple sclerosis. Profiled with immunoSEQ multiplex PCR; TCRdb holds only in-frame clones, not every one. The data contain around 77,000 clones, approximately 92% of them singletons. Sequencing used peripheral blood, obtained in the third trimester of pregnancy. Receptors originate from a female donor with multiple sclerosis, enrolled in a pregnancy study.

CDR3 in amino acids: CASSPRGLGSNEQFF. In DNA form, the CDR3 reads TGTGCCAGCAGCCCCCGGGGACTAGGAAGCAATGAGCAGTTCTTC. The chain links TRBV14 to TRBJ2-1; 8 nucleotides line up with TRBD2. Germline-derived CDR1 and CDR2 are SGHDN and FVKESK. Trimming took 4 bases from V and 6 from J; bases not matched to a gene: 8. The CDR3 is 15 residues long.

The chain carries TRBV19 and TRBJ1-1, with a tentative D call TRBD1 (6 bases). This CDR3 is built from 14 residues. The germline CDR1 and CDR2 sequences are LNHDA and SQIVND (reference sequence). Trimming stripped 10 bases from V and 3 bases from J, with 18 bases between. The CDR3 sequence: CATLQGLGDTEAFF. The CDR3 DNA reads as TGTGCCACCCTACAGGGTCTCGGGGACACTGAAGCTTTCTTT.

This clone was seen once. The J gene is TRBJ2-2, the V gene TRBV29-1, with D possibly being TRBD2 (6 bases). CDR1 SQVTM and CDR2 ANQGSEA come from the germline V gene. Trimming shortened V by 3 bases and J by 4 bases, and 6 bases separated the two germline ends. This CDR3 contains 12 residues. The CDR3 nucleotides are TGCAGCGTTGAGGAGGGCACCGGGGAGCTGTTTTTT. Its protein is CSVEEGTGELFF.

The V and J genes are TRBV9 and TRBJ2-5, with TRBD2 identical over 7 bases. The CDR3 runs to 21 residues. J lost 7 bases, V lost 1 base, and 28 bases had no gene match. Germline V CDR1 and CDR2: SGDLS, YYNGEE. In DNA, the CDR3 is TGTGCCAGCAGCGTAATGGAGTGGGGCGGGAGAAGGGCTACAATAATAGGGACCCAGTACTTC. Translating it yields CASSVMEWGGRRATIIGTQYF.

The chain couples TRBV25-1 to TRBJ1-1; 8 bases map to TRBD1. The CDR3 consists of 14 residues. V shed 5 bases and J 2 bases; nucleotides not matched to a gene: 4. Germline V gene lookup returns CDR1 MGHDK and CDR2 SYGVNS. This CDR3 is CASSQGARNTEAFF. CDR3 coding DNA: TGTGCCAGCAGTCAGGGGGCGCGTAACACTGAAGCTTTCTTT.

This chain joins TRBV6-5 and TRBJ2-1, with 11 bases matching TRBD2. This CDR3 comprises 14 residues. Germline CDR1 MNHEY, CDR2 SVGAGI. V lost 6 bases and J lost 14; bases outside the gene matches: 12. DNA for the CDR3: TGTGCCAGCAGGGTAGGACTAGCGGGTAGTTTCGAGTTCTTC. Protein sequence: CASRVGLAGSFEFF.

The rearrangement uses TRBV28 and TRBJ1-2, with 10 bases matching TRBD1. The V segment lost 2 bases and the J segment 2 bases; nucleotides outside the gene matches: 5. Germline CDR1 and CDR2: MDHEN and SYDVKM. The CDR3 is 16 residues long. CDR3 sequence (DNA): TGTGCCAGCAGTTTACCAGGGGGACAGGGGAACTATGGCTACACCTTC. It codes for CASSLPGGQGNYGYTF.

The rearrangement links TRBV7-9 to TRBJ1-1, with no clear D. The CDR3 contains 15 residues. Germline assignment: CDR1 SEHNR and CDR2 FQNEAQ (reference sequence). Deletions cut 0 bases from V and 2 bases from J, with 10 bases between. Here the CDR3 reads CASSLAYSSNTEAFF. Here the CDR3 DNA reads TGTGCCAGCAGCTTAGCGTACTCTTCCAACACTGAAGCTTTCTTT. Combining the CDR3 with reference TRBV7-9 and TRBJ1-1 gives the whole variable domain DTGVSQNPRHKITKRGQNVTFRCDPISEHNRLYWYRQTLGQGPEFLTYFQNEAQLEKSRLLSDRFSAERPKGSFSTLEIQRTEQGDSAMYLCASSLAYSSNTEAFFGQGTRLTVV.

CDR3 nucleotide sequence: TGTGCCAGCAGCTTTGGGGATGGGGGGGCGCTAGTGGCTTTCTTT. Protein sequence: CASSFGDGGALVAFF. The rearrangement links TRBV7-2 to TRBJ1-1; possible D gene TRBD1, 6 bases. CDR3 length: 15 residues. Germline values: CDR1 SGHTA, CDR2 FQGNSA. The V end was cut by 3 bases, the J end by 11 bases, with 22 bases between.

The rearrangement links TRBV5-1 to TRBJ1-2; D is perhaps TRBD1 (5 bases). Trimming took 8 bases from V and 5 from J, leaving 22 bases between them. The CDR3 runs to 15 residues. CDR1 and CDR2 (germline): SGHRS, YFSETQ. The CDR3 spells CASRNTGGDRYGYTF. CDR3 nucleotide sequence: TGCGCCAGTAGGAATACCGGAGGGGATAGGTATGGCTACACCTTC.

The chain has TRBV28 and TRBJ2-5; 7 bases line up with TRBD2. The CDR3 covers 14 residues. V gave up 4 bases and J gave up 5 bases; unmatched junction bases: 7. Germline V gene data show CDR1 as MDHEN and CDR2 as SYDVKM. The CDR3: CASSSHRRGETQYF. As DNA, the CDR3 is TGTGCCAGCAGTTCACACAGGCGGGGGGAGACCCAGTACTTC.

This chain uses TRBV19 with TRBJ2-1; 14 bases align to TRBD2. The trim removed 4 bases at V and 0 bases at J, leaving 2 bases unmatched. The germline CDR1 and CDR2 sequences are LNHDA and SQIVND (reference sequence). This CDR3 has 17 amino acids. CDR3 DNA sequence: TGTGCCAGTAGTACCGGGACTAGCGGGAGCTCCTACAATGAGCAGTTCTTC. Protein product: CASSTGTSGSSYNEQFF.

This chain joins TRBV5-6 and TRBJ1-3; maybe TRBD1 (5 bases). CDR1 is SGHDT, CDR2 YYEEEE, per germline. The CDR3 length is 14 residues. The V and J ends lost 9 bases and 0 bases respectively, with 13 bases between them. CDR3 DNA sequence: TGTGCCACAGCTCGGGGGTTCTCTGGAAACACCATATATTTT. This gives the protein CATARGFSGNTIYF. Based on the CDR3 plus reference TRBV5-6 and TRBJ1-3, the full variable domain is DAGVTQSPTHLIKTRGQQVTLRCSPKSGHDTVSWYQQALGQGPQFIFQYYEEEERQRGNFPDRFSGHQFPNYSSELNVNALLLGDSALYLCATARGFSGNTIYFGEGSWLTVV.

This clone was detected once. The rearrangement joins TRBV6-4 to TRBJ2-2; tentative D call: TRBD1 (5 bases). The CDR3 covers 14 residues. Germline V gives CDR1 MRHNA, CDR2 SNTAGT. Trimming took off 5 bases at V and 2 bases at J, with 9 bases between the two ends. CDR3 nucleotides: TGTGCCAGCAGTCTTCAGGGTAACACCGGGGAGCTGTTTTTT. This encodes CASSLQGNTGELFF.

This clone was counted a few times. This CDR3 reads CASSQDPGQALNQPQHF. The CDR3 DNA reads as TGCGCCAGCAGCCAAGATCCGGGACAGGCGCTCAATCAGCCCCAGCATTTT. J is TRBJ1-5 and V is TRBV4-1; 8 nucleotides align to TRBD1. The CDR3 has 17 residues. Trimming at V came to 0 bases and at J to 3 bases, leaving 7 bases not matched to a gene. Germline lookup yields CDR1 MGHRA and CDR2 YSYEKL.

V gene TRBV6-6 combines with J gene TRBJ2-7; 7 bases agree with TRBD1. The germline CDR1 and CDR2 sequences are MNHNY and SVGAGI (reference sequence). The ends lost 2 bases at V and 1 base at J; junction bases unmatched: 2. The CDR3 extends over 14 amino acids. The CDR3 loop is CASSYPGQSYEQYF. CDR3 in DNA: TGTGCCAGCAGTTACCCGGGACAGTCCTACGAGCAGTACTTC.

The chain links TRBV18 to TRBJ2-3, with D possibly matching TRBD2 (5 bases). The germline V and J ends were trimmed by 1 base and 0 bases, with 11 bases remaining between them. The germline gives CDR1 KGHSH, CDR2 LQKENI. This CDR3 comprises 16 residues. For the CDR3, the DNA is TGTGCCAGCTCACCACGGGAGTTTTCTAGCACAGATACGCAGTATTTT. Amino acids: CASSPREFSSTDTQYF.

V and J are TRBV5-4 and TRBJ2-1; 11 bases map to TRBD2. V shed 0 bases and J 5 bases; nucleotides not matched to a gene: 1. The CDR3 has 15 amino acids. Germline-derived CDR1 and CDR2 are SGHNT and YYREEE (reference sequence). The CDR3 DNA reads as TGTGCCAGCAGCTTGGCGACTAGCGGGGACAATGAGCAGTTCTTC. The encoded protein is CASSLATSGDNEQFF.

This sequence joins TRBV5-1 and TRBJ2-2; a possible D gene is TRBD2 (6 bases). Trimming removed 4 bases from V and 6 bases from J, with 13 bases in between. CDR3 length equals 14 residues. Germline CDR1 reads SGHRS; CDR2 reads YFSETQ. Here the CDR3 DNA reads TGCGCCAGCAGCCTATCGACTAGTCCCGGGGAGCTGTTTTTT. Its translation is CASSLSTSPGELFF.

This clone has just a few counts. The chain combines TRBV6-5 with TRBJ2-3; 7 nucleotides align to TRBD2. J lost 3 bases, V lost 2 bases, and 5 bases had no gene match. Germline V gene sequence: CDR1 MNHEY, CDR2 SVGAGI. CDR3 length: 15 residues. The CDR3 region has the DNA TGTGCCAGCAGTTACGTCCAGGGAGGGACAGATACGCAGTATTTT. Amino acids: CASSYVQGGTDTQYF.

Notes on this clone: The junction departs from germline at one end; a sequencing error may be responsible. The chain employs TRBV29-1 and TRBJ2-1, with D uncertain. Germline loops: CDR1 SQVTM, CDR2 ANQGSEA. The CDR3 covers 11 residues. The CDR3 coding sequence is TGCAGCGTTGACTCCCACAATGAGCAGTTCTTC. Protein: CSVDSHNEQFF.

The chain couples TRBV9 to TRBJ2-1, with 7 bases fitting TRBD1. V shed 4 bases, J shed 0 bases, and the junction held 4 bases outside the gene matches. CDR1 and CDR2 (germline): SGDLS, YYNGEE. The CDR3 is 15 residues long. CDR3 coding DNA: TGTGCCAGCAGCCCCCAGGGGGTCTCCTACAATGAGCAGTTCTTC. Translation: CASSPQGVSYNEQFF. The full variable domain, in which reference TRBV9 and TRBJ2-1 provide the parts outside the CDR3, is DSGVTQTPKHLITATGQRVTLRCSPRSGDLSVYWYQQSLDQGLQFLIQYYNGEERAKGNILERFSAQQFPDLHSELNLSSLELGDSALYFCASSPQGVSYNEQFFGPGTRLTVL.